These 18 T cell receptor beta chains were all obtained from the same sample, sequenced in a study of cytomegalovirus exposure and HLA in healthy donors. A multiplex PCR was run with 60 Vbeta primers and 13 Jbeta primers. Measured with immunoSEQ multiplex PCR; TCRdb has only the in-frame clones, and not every one. Of 130,000 to 150,000 clones in the sample, approximately 71% are singletons; the top ten hold 4.5% to 5%. The sample was PBMCs. Receptors originate from a woman in her fifties or sixties in good health and CMV-seronegative.

This clone was found a few times. J is TRBJ2-1 and V is TRBV2, with TRBD1 identical over 9 bases. The J segment lost 7 bases and the V segment lost 6 bases, leaving 7 bases of the junction unmatched. This CDR3 spans 14 amino acids. Germline CDR1 SNHLY, CDR2 FYNNEI. CDR3 DNA sequence: TGTGCCAGCAGGGCCGGGACAGGGTTAAATGAGCAGTTCTTC. The encoded protein is CASRAGTGLNEQFF.

The chain joins TRBV6-1 to TRBJ1-1; D is perhaps TRBD1 (5 bases). The germline gives CDR1 MNHNS, CDR2 SASEGT. The V end was cut by 5 bases, the J end by 4 bases, with 11 bases between. This CDR3 has 13 residues. CDR3 nucleotides: TGTGCCAGCAGTCGACAGTCCTCCACTGAAGCTTTCTTT. Its protein is CASSRQSSTEAFF.

The V gene is TRBV19, the J gene TRBJ2-3, with D perhaps matching TRBD1 (7 bases). CDR3 length equals 12 residues. Germline CDR1 is LNHDA and CDR2 is SQIVND (reference sequence). Trimming pared 10 bases from V and 4 bases from J, leaving 12 bases between. The CDR3 nucleotides are TGTGCCACCCAGGGGGACTCAGATACGCAGTATTTT. Translating gives CATQGDSDTQYF.

This sequence joins TRBV6-1 and TRBJ1-5; no definite D call. Looked up from germline, CDR1 is MNHNS and CDR2 is SASEGT. The V end was cut by 2 bases, the J end by 11 bases, with 7 bases between. The CDR3 is made up of 11 amino acids. The CDR3 bases are TGTGCCAGCAGTGAACGGGGAACCCAGCATTTT. Residues: CASSERGTQHF.

The V gene is TRBV28, the J gene TRBJ1-5, with 7 bases matching TRBD1. CDR1 is MDHEN and CDR2 is SYDVKM in the germline V gene. After removal of 8 bases from V and 0 bases from J, the junction contained 10 bases not matched to a gene. The CDR3 runs 16 residues. The CDR3: CASVSTGAYSNQPQHF. For the CDR3, the DNA is TGTGCCAGCGTTTCTACAGGGGCGTATAGCAATCAGCCCCAGCATTTT.

In its sample, this clone was seen once. The chain carries TRBV19 and TRBJ1-4; D gene ambiguous. The CDR3 has 14 amino acids. Germline values: CDR1 LNHDA, CDR2 SQIVND (reference sequence). Trimming pared 5 bases from V and 4 bases from J, leaving 11 bases between. The CDR3 loop reads CASSSDGVNEKLFF. The CDR3 nucleotides are TGTGCCAGTAGTTCAGACGGGGTTAATGAAAAACTGTTTTTT.

The gene calls are TRBV7-2 and TRBJ1-2, with a weak D call TRBD1 (6 bases). The CDR3 has 13 residues. V was cut by 3 bases and J by 8 bases, with 13 bases left in between. In germline, CDR1 is SGHTA, CDR2 FQGNSA. CDR3 in DNA: TGTGCCAGCAGCTTTCAGGGGTTGGACGGCTACACCTTC. Protein sequence: CASSFQGLDGYTF.

V and J are TRBV19 and TRBJ1-2; unclear D gene. V lost 5 bases to trimming and J lost 2 bases, with 9 bases between them. CDR3 size: 13 residues. Germline CDR1 and CDR2: LNHDA and SQIVND (reference sequence). The CDR3 DNA is TGTGCCAGTAGTCGCAGGATCAACTATGGCTACACCTTC. Translating it yields CASSRRINYGYTF.

CDR3 in amino acids: CASSSGQGVSETQYF. CDR3 bases: TGCGCCAGCAGCTCGGGACAGGGTGTATCAGAGACCCAGTACTTC. The chain uses TRBV5-1 and TRBJ2-5; 9 bases match TRBD1. The CDR3 extends over 15 amino acids. Germline loops: CDR1 SGHRS, CDR2 YFSETQ. Trimming at V came to 3 bases and at J to 4 bases, leaving 7 bases not matched to a gene.

CDR3 loop: CASSVGLAGTDTQYF. The CDR3 DNA reads as TGCGCCAGCAGCGTTGGACTAGCCGGCACAGATACGCAGTATTTT. The chain employs TRBV5-1 and TRBJ2-3; TRBD2 agrees at 8 bases. The CDR3 covers 15 residues. Trimming took 4 bases from V and 1 from J; bases not matched to a gene: 5. Germline loops: CDR1 SGHRS, CDR2 YFSETQ.

Concerning this clone itself: Its ends do not fully match the called genes, so a read error is possible. The chain uses TRBV19 and TRBJ1-2, with D possibly TRBD1 on 5 matching bases. The CDR3 runs 13 residues. Germline V gene data show CDR1 as LNHDA and CDR2 as SQIVND (reference sequence). The CDR3 DNA sequence: TGTGCCAGTAGCTCGGGGGAAAACTATGGCTACCCCTTC. It codes for CASSSGENYGYPF.

The gene calls are TRBV5-1 and TRBJ2-3; D might be TRBD1 (5 bases). Trimming pared 3 bases from V and 4 bases from J, leaving 12 bases between. The V gene's germline CDR1 is SGHRS and CDR2 YFSETQ. The CDR3 contains 14 residues. CDR3 sequence reads: CASSSVRDPDTQYF. The CDR3 nucleotides are TGCGCCAGCAGCTCTGTCAGGGATCCAGATACGCAGTATTTT.

The chain joins TRBV19 to TRBJ2-7; 10 bases agree with TRBD1. Unmatched junction bases numbered 9, after V lost 7 bases and J lost 3 bases. Germline V gene data show CDR1 as LNHDA and CDR2 as SQIVND (reference sequence). This CDR3 has 15 residues. The CDR3 sequence: CASTPGQGTGYEQYF. The CDR3 DNA is TGTGCCAGTACTCCGGGACAGGGGACAGGCTACGAGCAGTACTTC.

The rearrangement links TRBV5-1 to TRBJ1-2; D call uncertain. This CDR3 contains 16 residues. CDR1 is SGHRS, CDR2 YFSETQ, per germline. Trimming took off 2 bases at V and 2 bases at J, with 16 bases between the two ends. This CDR3 reads CASSLRQNGVNYGYTF. For the CDR3, the DNA is TGCGCCAGCAGCTTAAGACAAAACGGCGTAAACTATGGCTACACCTTC.

The chain employs TRBV2 and TRBJ2-5; D remains ambiguous. The CDR3 totals 14 residues. Germline values: CDR1 SNHLY, CDR2 FYNNEI. Trimming cost V 4 bases and J 0 bases, with 9 bases left between them. The DNA of the CDR3 is TGTGCCAGCAGTGTCCGCCGCGACCAAGAGACCCAGTACTTC. This codes for CASSVRRDQETQYF.

The chain uses TRBV6-6 and TRBJ2-5; 7 bases fit TRBD2. This CDR3 has 13 amino acids. J gave up 5 bases and V 6 bases, and 6 bases lay outside the gene matches. CDR1 is MNHNY, CDR2 SVGAGI, per germline (reference sequence). In DNA form, the CDR3 reads TGTGCCAGCAGCTGGCGGCGGGAGGAGACCCAGTACTTC. It translates to CASSWRREETQYF.

The V and J genes are TRBV15 and TRBJ2-2; D call uncertain. There are 14 residues in the CDR3. The V end lost 0 bases, the J end lost 7 bases, and 9 bases lay between the germline ends. Germline CDR1 LNHNV, CDR2 YYDKDF (reference sequence). CDR3 region: CATSRDWAGGELFF. The CDR3 bases are TGTGCCACCAGCAGAGATTGGGCAGGCGGGGAGCTGTTTTTT.

This chain uses TRBV20-1 with TRBJ2-5; D not resolved. Germline CDR1 and CDR2: DFQATT and SNEGSKA (reference sequence). Trimming took off 4 bases at V and 5 bases at J, with 8 bases between the two ends. The CDR3 contains 11 residues. The CDR3 coding sequence is TGCAGTGCTATCTCCCCGGAGACCCAGTACTTC. Its protein is CSAISPETQYF.